The entry that follows covers one T cell receptor (beta chain) sequence. RNA served as the template for amplifying TCR beta CDR3 regions. RT-PCR in the first round used HTBI primers; a second-round multiplex PCR followed. One entry per CDR3 protein results from TCRdb running MiXCR on the multiplex PCR reads. The sample gives roughly 420,000 distinct CDR3 sequences, around a fifth of which show up once; 2.5% to 3.5% is in the top ten. Germline CDR1 is MNHEY and CDR2 is SMNVEV (reference sequence). V was shortened by 1 base and J by 3 bases, with 15 bases between the two germline ends. CDR3 size: 17 residues. This entry is derived from a study of Graves' ophthalmopathy and Graves' hyperthyroidism.

This TCR was sampled from a woman between 18 and 30 years old with stable Graves' hyperthyroidism. The J gene is TRBJ2-2, the V gene TRBV27, with D perhaps given as TRBD1 or TRBD2 (6 bases each). Sequenced: peripheral blood. CDR3 nucleotide sequence: TGTGCCAGCAGTTTATTAGGGGGGTTAGCTGACACCGGGGAGCTGTTTTTT. This encodes CASSLLGGLADTGELFF.